The 24 T cell receptor beta chains below all came from one sample that was sequenced in a study of blood T cell repertoires in COVID-19. The method was immunoSEQ multiplex PCR; TCRdb's version includes in-frame clones alone and lacks a portion of them. The data contain more than 200,000 clones, roughly 90% of them singletons. The sample consisted of peripheral blood. Receptors were obtained from a man in his 70s with acute or convalescent COVID-19.

The rearrangement uses TRBV20-1 and TRBJ1-3; the D is unclear. The CDR3 sequence is 11 residues long. Germline CDR1 reads DFQATT; CDR2 reads SNEGSKA (reference sequence). V gave up 4 bases and J gave up 3 bases, with 4 bases separating them. The CDR3 sequence: CSATSGNTIYF. CDR3 DNA: TGCAGTGCTACCAGTGGAAACACCATATATTTT.

The chain carries TRBV3-1 (or the pseudogene TRBV3-2) and TRBJ2-3, with 9 bases lining up with TRBD2. Germline V gene data show CDR1 as LGHDT and CDR2 as YNNKEL (reference sequence). There are 15 residues in the CDR3. The V gene end was trimmed by 4 bases and the J gene end by 3 bases; junction bases not matched to a gene: 5. The CDR3: CASSLKAGGTDTQYF. The CDR3 DNA follows: TGTGCCAGCAGCCTAAAAGCGGGGGGAACAGATACGCAGTATTTT.

The chain links TRBV29-1 to TRBJ1-1; D gene uncertain. The germline gives CDR1 SQVTM, CDR2 ANQGSEA. This CDR3 spans 12 amino acids. V dropped 7 bases and J dropped 7 bases, with 16 bases sitting between them. The CDR3 loop reads CSGSAVGGEAFF. In DNA, the CDR3 is TGCAGCGGGAGTGCGGTGGGTGGTGAAGCTTTCTTT.

This sequence joins TRBV7-3 and TRBJ2-1; tentative D call: TRBD2 (6 bases). Trimming left V 5 bases short and J 4 bases short, with 18 bases between. CDR3 length equals 16 residues. Germline CDR1 reads SGHTA; CDR2 reads FQGTGA. For the CDR3, the DNA is TGTGCCAGCAGCGAAGGAGGGCCAAACCCATACAATGAGCAGTTCTTC. Encoded protein: CASSEGGPNPYNEQFF.

V gene TRBV24-1 combines with J gene TRBJ2-2, with 8 bases matching TRBD2. The CDR3 is made up of 14 amino acids. After removal of 8 bases from V and 4 bases from J, the junction contained 5 bases not matched to a gene. Per germline, CDR1 KGHDR and CDR2 SFDVKD. The CDR3, as DNA: TGTGCCACCAATGACGGACTAGCCACCGGGGAGCTGTTTTTT. This translates into CATNDGLATGELFF.

About this clone itself: At one end the junction does not follow the germline gene, possibly because of a read error. The chain couples TRBV28 to TRBJ2-2, with D tentatively TRBD1 (5 bases). The CDR3 is made up of 16 amino acids. Germline lookup yields CDR1 MDHEN and CDR2 SYDVKM. The CDR3 sequence: CATQTIWAGNTRELFF. For the CDR3, the DNA is TGTGCCACCCAAACTATTTGGGCAGGGAACACCAGGGAGCTGTTTTTT.

This chain connects TRBV7-8 to TRBJ1-5, with D unclear. Germline assignment: CDR1 SGHVS and CDR2 FQNEAQ. Trimming took off 1 base at V and 0 bases at J, with 16 bases between the two ends. The CDR3 loop spans 18 amino acids. The CDR3 bases are TGTGCCAGCAGCTTAGGTGTGTCTGGGAGCAGTAGCAATCAGCCCCAGCATTTT. The encoded protein is CASSLGVSGSSSNQPQHF.

V is TRBV7-3 and J is TRBJ2-3; the match to TRBD2 covers 7 bases. The germline V gene encodes CDR1 SGHTA and CDR2 FQGTGA. V gave up 3 bases and J gave up 6 bases; unmatched junction bases: 0. This CDR3 has 12 residues. The CDR3, as DNA: TGTGCCAGCAGCTTTAGCGGGGATACGCAGTATTTT. Protein sequence: CASSFSGDTQYF.

The chain carries TRBV30 and TRBJ1-4; TRBD1 aligns across 11 bases. The CDR3 runs 15 residues. The V and J ends lost 2 bases and 7 bases, in that order; junction bases with no gene match: 6. CDR1 and CDR2 (germline): GTSNPN, SVGIG (reference sequence). CDR3 sequence reads: CAWSPTGTGGEKLFF. The CDR3 nucleotides read TGTGCCTGGAGTCCTACCGGGACAGGGGGTGAAAAACTGTTTTTT.

CDR3 residues: CASSIRQGLSPLHF. The DNA for the CDR3 is TGTGCCAGCTCCATAAGACAGGGGCTTTCACCCCTCCACTTT. The chain carries TRBV19 and TRBJ1-6, with 8 bases aligning to TRBD1. This CDR3 comprises 14 residues. The junction had 10 bases not matched to a gene; V was cut back by 9 bases and J by 9 bases. Germline V CDR1 and CDR2: LNHDA, SQIVND (reference sequence).

This clone was seen only once. This chain connects TRBV7-9 to TRBJ1-1, with D unresolved. There are 13 residues in the CDR3. From germline, CDR1 is SEHNR and CDR2 FQNEAQ (reference sequence). V was trimmed by 5 bases and J by 2 bases, leaving 9 bases between them. CDR3 bases: TGTGCCAGCAGCCTTAACATTAACACTGAAGCTTTCTTT. Its translation is CASSLNINTEAFF.

The chain joins TRBV6-4 to TRBJ2-1; TRBD2 agrees at 7 bases. Looked up from germline, CDR1 is MRHNA and CDR2 is SNTAGT. V gave up 6 bases and J gave up 2 bases; unmatched junction bases: 7. The CDR3 loop spans 15 amino acids. In DNA, the CDR3 is TGTGCCAGCAGACCGAGGAGCGGGGCCTACAATGAGCAGTTCTTC. This sequence encodes CASRPRSGAYNEQFF.

This rearrangement joins TRBV12-5 to TRBJ1-3, with D hard to call. V was shortened by 3 bases and J by 4 bases, with 10 bases between the two germline ends. The CDR3 has 14 residues. Germline V CDR1 and CDR2: LGHNT, FRNRAP. In DNA form, the CDR3 reads TGTGCTAGTGGTTTTACCGGGAGCGGAAACACCATATATTTT. Protein product: CASGFTGSGNTIYF.

The V gene is TRBV6-2 or TRBV6-3, the J gene TRBJ2-1; TRBD1 matches 8 bases. Unmatched junction bases numbered 2, after V lost 5 bases and J lost 11 bases. There are 11 residues in the CDR3. In germline, CDR1 is MNHEY, CDR2 SVGEGT. As DNA, the CDR3 is TGTGCCAGCAGTCACAGGGGGAAGCAGTTCTTC. This translates into CASSHRGKQFF.

The V and J genes are TRBV7-3 and TRBJ2-3, with D perhaps TRBD1 (5 bases). Deletions cut 2 bases from V and 1 base from J, with 10 bases between. Germline assignment: CDR1 SGHTA and CDR2 FQGTGA. The CDR3 covers 15 residues. The CDR3 is CASSLLGVGTDTQYF. In DNA, the CDR3 is TGTGCCAGCAGCTTATTAGGGGTTGGCACAGATACGCAGTATTTT.

This chain's CDR3 is CASSPSGTGEGYTF. The CDR3 DNA is TGTGCCAGCAGTCCCTCAGGGACAGGGGAAGGCTACACCTTC. This chain joins TRBV3-1 (or the pseudogene TRBV3-2) and TRBJ1-2, with 10 bases aligning to TRBD1. Trimming took 6 bases from V and 8 from J; bases not matched to a gene: 9. This CDR3 has 14 residues. Germline CDR1 and CDR2: LGHDT and YNNKEL (reference sequence).

Comment on this clone: This CDR3 is also generated by other DNA sequences in the sample. The chain combines TRBV30 with TRBJ2-3, with 9 bases matching TRBD2. CDR1 is GTSNPN and CDR2 is SVGIG in the germline V gene (reference sequence). This CDR3 spans 15 amino acids. V lost 0 bases and J lost 6; bases outside the gene matches: 7. The CDR3 coding sequence is TGTGCCTGGAGTGTAGGTAGCGGGAGTGCGGATACGCAGTATTTT. Amino acids: CAWSVGSGSADTQYF.

Only one count was recorded for this clone. The V gene is TRBV4-1, the J gene TRBJ2-1; the match to TRBD2 covers 10 bases. The J segment lost 2 bases and the V segment lost 1 base, leaving 5 bases of the junction unmatched. CDR1 MGHRA and CDR2 YSYEKL come from the germline V gene. This CDR3 contains 17 residues. The DNA of the CDR3 is TGCGCCAGCAGCCAAGGACTAGCGGGTGCAGCCTACAATGAGCAGTTCTTC. Amino acids: CASSQGLAGAAYNEQFF.

V and J are TRBV5-6 and TRBJ1-2, with D possibly being TRBD1 (5 bases). CDR3 length: 15 residues. Trimming removed 4 bases from V and 5 bases from J, with 18 bases in between. Germline lookup yields CDR1 SGHDT and CDR2 YYEEEE. CDR3 amino acids: CASSLGVQDAYGYTF. The CDR3 DNA reads as TGTGCCAGCAGCCTGGGGGTACAGGATGCTTATGGCTACACCTTC.

This rearrangement joins TRBV18 to TRBJ2-7, with TRBD1 matching over 9 bases. Germline-derived CDR1 and CDR2 are KGHSH and LQKENI. The CDR3 runs to 14 residues. V shed 2 bases and J 3 bases; nucleotides not matched to a gene: 2. This chain's CDR3 is CASSPVTGGYEQYF. The CDR3 DNA is TGTGCCAGCTCACCAGTGACAGGGGGCTACGAGCAGTACTTC.

The V gene is TRBV6-5, the J gene TRBJ2-7; TRBD2 matches 7 bases. With 8 bases clipped from V and 2 bases from J, the junction kept 6 bases outside the gene matches. The V gene's germline CDR1 is MNHEY and CDR2 SVGAGI. This CDR3 spans 13 amino acids. CDR3: CASPGLNTYEQYF. In nucleotides, the CDR3 is TGTGCCAGCCCGGGACTAAACACCTACGAGCAGTACTTC.

J is TRBJ2-7 and V is TRBV3-1 (or the pseudogene TRBV3-2); D is unresolved. Germline lookup yields CDR1 LGHDT and CDR2 YNNKEL (reference sequence). Trimming removed 2 bases at V and 2 bases at J, with 10 bases between. CDR3 length: 14 amino acids. CDR3 region: CASSQYPETYEQYF. The CDR3, as DNA: TGTGCCAGCAGCCAATATCCGGAGACCTACGAGCAGTACTTC.

V and J are TRBV30 and TRBJ1-2; 7 nucleotides match TRBD1. CDR3 length: 13 residues. Germline V gene lookup returns CDR1 GTSNPN and CDR2 SVGIG (reference sequence). V lost 3 bases, J lost 8 bases, and 9 bases stayed unmatched. The CDR3 sequence is CAWRGTALEGYTF. CDR3 in DNA: TGTGCCTGGAGAGGGACAGCGCTGGAAGGCTACACCTTC. Full variable domain (missing parts from reference TRBV30 and TRBJ1-2): SQTIHQWPATLVQPVGSPLSLECTVEGTSNPNLYWYRQAAGRGLQLLFYSVGIGQISSEVPQNLSASRPQDRQFILSSKKLLLSDSGFYLCAWRGTALEGYTFGSGTRLTVV.

The V and J genes are TRBV6-5 and TRBJ1-2; 7 bases fit TRBD1. Germline lookup yields CDR1 MNHEY and CDR2 SVGAGI. Germline trimming cut 4 bases from V and 7 bases from J; bases unmatched to any gene: 3. The CDR3 runs 12 residues. Here the CDR3 DNA reads TGTGCCAGCAGTTCAGGGGGTCGTGGCTACACCTTC. Protein: CASSSGGRGYTF.